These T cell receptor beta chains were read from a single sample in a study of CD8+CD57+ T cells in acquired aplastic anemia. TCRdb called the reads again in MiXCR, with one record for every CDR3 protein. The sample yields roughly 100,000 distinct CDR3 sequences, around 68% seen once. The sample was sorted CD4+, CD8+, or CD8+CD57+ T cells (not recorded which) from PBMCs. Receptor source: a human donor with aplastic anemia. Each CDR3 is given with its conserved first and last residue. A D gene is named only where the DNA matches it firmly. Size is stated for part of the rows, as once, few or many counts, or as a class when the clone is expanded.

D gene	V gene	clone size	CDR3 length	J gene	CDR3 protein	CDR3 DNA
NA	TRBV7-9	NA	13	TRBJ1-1	CASMIREGTEAFF	TGTGCCAGCATGATTAGGGAGGGCACTGAAGCTTTCTTT
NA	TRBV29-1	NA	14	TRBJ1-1	CSATYQFGNTEAFF	TGCAGCGCTACGTACCAGTTCGGGAACACTGAAGCTTTCTTT
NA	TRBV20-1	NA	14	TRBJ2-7	CSATGAQGINEQYF	TGCAGTGCTACAGGAGCCCAGGGGATTAACGAGCAGTACTTC
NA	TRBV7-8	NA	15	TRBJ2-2	CASSQGGFRTGELFF	TGTGCCAGCAGCCAGGGGGGGTTCCGCACCGGGGAGCTGTTTTTT
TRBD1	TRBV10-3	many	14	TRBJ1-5	CAISETGGLQPQHF	TGTGCCATCAGTGAGACAGGGGGTCTTCAGCCCCAGCATTTT
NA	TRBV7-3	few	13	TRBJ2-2	CASSPNLSGELFF	TGTGCCAGCAGCCCAAACTTGAGCGGGGAGCTGTTTTTT
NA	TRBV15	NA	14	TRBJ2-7	CATSSSGSDYEQYF	TGTGCCACCAGCAGTTCCGGGTCAGACTACGAGCAGTACTTC
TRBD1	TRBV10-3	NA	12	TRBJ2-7	CAIAQGSGEQYF	TGTGCCATCGCACAGGGGTCAGGCGAGCAGTACTTC
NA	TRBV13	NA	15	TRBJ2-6	CASSKGRSGANVLTF	TGTGCCAGCAGCAAGGGGCGCTCTGGGGCCAACGTCCTGACTTTC
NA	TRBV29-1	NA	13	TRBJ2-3	CSVDGTQADTQYF	TGCAGCGTTGACGGGACTCAAGCAGATACGCAGTATTTT
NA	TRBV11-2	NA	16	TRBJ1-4	CASSLVVGPTNEKLFF	TGTGCCAGCAGCTTAGTGGTTGGTCCAACTAATGAAAAACTGTTTTTT
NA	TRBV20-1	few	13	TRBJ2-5	CSARRDGQETQYF	TGCAGTGCTAGACGGGACGGCCAAGAGACCCAGTACTTC
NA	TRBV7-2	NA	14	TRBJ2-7	CASSPPTVSYEQYF	TGTGCCAGCAGCCCCCCGACAGTCTCCTACGAGCAGTACTTC
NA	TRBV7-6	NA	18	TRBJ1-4	CASTAALQKFARHEKLFF	TGTGCCAGTACCGCAGCCCTCCAGAAGTTCGCGCGCCATGAAAAACTGTTTTTT
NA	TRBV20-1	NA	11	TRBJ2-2	CSAGLSGELFF	TGCAGTGCAGGACTGTCTGGGGAGCTGTTTTTT
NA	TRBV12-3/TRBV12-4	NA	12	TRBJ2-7	CASSLRRGEQYF	TGTGCCAGCAGTTTACGAAGAGGCGAGCAGTACTTC
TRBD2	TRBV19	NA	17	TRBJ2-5	CASSMALAGGSIETQYF	TGTGCCAGTAGTATGGCACTAGCGGGAGGCTCGATAGAGACCCAGTACTTC
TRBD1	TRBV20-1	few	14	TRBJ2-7	CSAREDRESYEQYF	TGCAGTGCTAGAGAGGACAGGGAATCCTACGAGCAGTACTTC
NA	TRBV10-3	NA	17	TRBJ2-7	CAISESRGGERTYEQYF	TGTGCCATCAGTGAGTCGCGGGGCGGGGAGAGGACCTACGAGCAGTACTTC
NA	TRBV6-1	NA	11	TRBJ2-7	CATLGGLEQYF	TGTGCCACCCTCGGGGGTCTCGAGCAGTACTTC
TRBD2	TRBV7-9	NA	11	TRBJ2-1	CASSRLASQFF	TGTGCCAGCAGTCGACTAGCAAGCCAGTTCTTC
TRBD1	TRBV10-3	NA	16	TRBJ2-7	CAITEDRAGMSGEQYF	TGTGCCATCACCGAGGACAGGGCAGGGATGTCAGGCGAGCAGTACTTC
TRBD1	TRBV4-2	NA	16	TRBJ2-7	CASSHSSGTGGGEQYF	TGTGCCAGCAGCCATTCCTCCGGGACAGGGGGCGGCGAGCAGTACTTC
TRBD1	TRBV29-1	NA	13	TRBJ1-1	CSVEGAGGTEAFF	TGCAGCGTTGAAGGGGCAGGGGGAACTGAAGCTTTCTTT
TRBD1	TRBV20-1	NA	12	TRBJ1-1	CSANRQGTEAFF	TGCAGTGCAAACCGACAGGGCACTGAAGCTTTCTTT
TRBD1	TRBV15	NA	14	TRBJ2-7	CATSKDRGPYEQYF	TGTGCCACCAGCAAAGACAGGGGGCCCTACGAGCAGTACTTC
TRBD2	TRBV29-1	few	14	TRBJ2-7	CSVSASGFSYEQYF	TGCAGCGTTTCGGCTAGCGGATTTTCCTACGAGCAGTACTTC
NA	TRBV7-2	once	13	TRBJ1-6	CASSQGDASPLHF	TGTGCCAGCAGCCAAGGGGACGCCTCACCCCTCCACTTT
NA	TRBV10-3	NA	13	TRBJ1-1	CATHGVQGTEAFF	TGTGCCACTCACGGGGTTCAAGGCACTGAAGCTTTCTTT